This TCR beta chain stems from a study of T cell repertoires in ileal Crohn's disease. Study overall: Median disease duration was 7.9 years; 35% to 45% smoked at surgery.

Germline V CDR1 and CDR2: DFQATT, SNEGSKA (reference sequence). The CDR3 consists of 11 residues. The V gene lost 3 bases and the J gene lost 4 bases, with 5 bases spanning the gap. Here immunoSEQ multiplex PCR was the method, and the copy in TCRdb shows in-frame clones only, minus some. This table has about 3,800 clones, roughly 80% appearing once. Sequenced input: ileal tissue. The TCR originated in an adult with Crohn's disease. J is TRBJ2-3 and V is TRBV20-1; D is unclear. CDR3 amino acids: CSASRADTQYF. The CDR3 DNA sequence: TGCAGTGCTAGTCGGGCAGATACGCAGTATTTT.